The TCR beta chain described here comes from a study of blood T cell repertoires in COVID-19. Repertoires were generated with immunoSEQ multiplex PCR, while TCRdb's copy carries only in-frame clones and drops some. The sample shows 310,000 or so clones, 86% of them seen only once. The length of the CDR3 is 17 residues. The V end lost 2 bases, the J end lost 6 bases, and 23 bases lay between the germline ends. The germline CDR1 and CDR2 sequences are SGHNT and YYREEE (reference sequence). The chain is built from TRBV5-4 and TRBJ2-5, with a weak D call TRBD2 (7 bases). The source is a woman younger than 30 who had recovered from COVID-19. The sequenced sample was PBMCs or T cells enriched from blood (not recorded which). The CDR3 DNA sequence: TGTGCCAGCAGCTTCCCGCCCTTCGGCGGGGGCGAGAAGACCCAGTACTTC. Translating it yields CASSFPPFGGGEKTQYF.